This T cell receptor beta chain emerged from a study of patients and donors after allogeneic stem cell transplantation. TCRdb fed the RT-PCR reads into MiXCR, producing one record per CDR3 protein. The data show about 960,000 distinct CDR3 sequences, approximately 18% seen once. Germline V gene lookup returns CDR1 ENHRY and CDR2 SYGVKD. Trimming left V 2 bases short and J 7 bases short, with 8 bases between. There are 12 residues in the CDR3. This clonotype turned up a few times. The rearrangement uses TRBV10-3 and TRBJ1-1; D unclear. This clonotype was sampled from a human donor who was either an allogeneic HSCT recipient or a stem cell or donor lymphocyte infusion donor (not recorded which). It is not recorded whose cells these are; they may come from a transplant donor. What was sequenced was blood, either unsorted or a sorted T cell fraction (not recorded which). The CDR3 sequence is CAISEMEVEAFF. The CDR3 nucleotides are TGTGCCATCAGTGAGATGGAGGTTGAAGCTTTCTTT.